This T cell receptor beta chain was captured by sequencing in a study of cytomegalovirus exposure and HLA in healthy donors. About the research overall: The approximately 670 first-cohort repertoires and the 95 to 150 validation repertoires shared the same platform, a later analysis reported.

Overall study results and limits: As confirmed in vitro, three CMV-associated chains were specific for CMV antigens. Cytomegalovirus-associated TCR beta chains were listed, numbering 164.

With 3 bases removed from V and 4 bases from J, the gap between germline ends came to 12 bases. The CDR3 totals 14 residues. From germline, CDR1 is KGHSH and CDR2 LQKENI. Comment on this clone: Its antigen is unidentified.

Method: immunoSEQ multiplex PCR; TCRdb's copy keeps in-frame clones and lacks some. The table lists roughly 56,000 clones, 90% to 95% of them singletons. V gene TRBV18 combines with J gene TRBJ1-1; D unresolved. The receptor was isolated from a woman younger than 30 in good health and CMV-seropositive. Specimen: PBMCs. CDR3 protein: CASSPWEGGTEAFF. CDR3 bases: TGTGCCAGCTCACCTTGGGAGGGTGGCACTGAAGCTTTCTTT.